Included here is one T cell receptor beta chain sequence, with context. Combining a sample-barcoded 5' primer with a J-beta primer mix, a second PCR ran for roughly 7 to 12 cycles. Each CDR3 protein gets one entry after TCRdb re-called the 5' RACE reads with MiXCR. Here the sample spans 650,000 to 1,000,000 distinct CDR3 sequences, approximately 35% being singletons. Germline values: CDR1 DFQATT, CDR2 SNEGSKA (reference sequence). This CDR3 region has 13 residues. V was cut by 8 bases and J by 0 bases, with 13 bases left in between. The sample belongs to a study of blood T cells in healthy people across ages.

This clonotype originated in a young man in good health. The chain combines TRBV20-1 with TRBJ1-1; unclear D gene. Sequencing was done on a sample of blood. CDR3 region: CSPQMRVNTEAFF. The CDR3 nucleotides are TGCAGTCCTCAGATGCGGGTGAACACTGAAGCTTTCTTT.